This note documents a single TCR beta chain sequence. Its target is not known. CDR3 length: 14 amino acids. Germline lookup yields CDR1 SNHLY and CDR2 FYNNEI. Trimming stripped 8 bases from V and 0 bases from J, with 13 bases between. The time point here: pre-treatment baseline. At 12 weeks after first infusion, RECIST 1.1 defined response for most patients. This specimen belongs to a study of blood T cell dynamics during melanoma immunotherapy. As for the study in general: Patients with metastatic melanoma got pembrolizumab or nivolumab-ipilimumab as first-line care.

Every bulk PBMC sample received the same 350 ng of DNA. Produced via immunoSEQ multiplex PCR; TCRdb's table is partial and in-frame only. The sample shows 15,000 to 20,000 clones, about nine tenths of them seen only once. Regarding the study as a whole: At W3, later disease-control patients showed bifurcated PBMC repertoire changes, unlike progressors.

Specimen: blood, collected from a patient treated with checkpoint blockade. This receptor was identified in a human donor with melanoma. The chain couples TRBV2 to TRBJ1-1, with a tentative D call TRBD1 (6 bases). CDR3 bases: TGTGCCAGCCAGGACAGCAATATGAACACTGAAGCTTTCTTT. It codes for CASQDSNMNTEAFF.